The 30 T cell receptor beta chains presented below share a single source sample, sequenced in a study of T-cell memory formation after mild COVID-19. Using its own MiXCR run on the 5' RACE reads, TCRdb lists one record per CDR3 protein. The sample has about 30,000 distinct CDR3 sequences; approximately 12% are singletons. The sample taken for sequencing was PBMCs or a T cell subset sorted from them (not recorded which). The receptors derive from an adult woman who had mild COVID-19 (a few samples of this study predate the infection). Cell type and time point are not known.

This clonotype was seen ten or more times. This rearrangement joins TRBV5-4 to TRBJ1-1, with D maybe TRBD1 (5 bases). The V and J ends lost 4 bases and 2 bases respectively, with 9 bases between them. The CDR3 spans 13 residues. Germline V gene data show CDR1 as SGHNT and CDR2 as YYREEE (reference sequence). CDR3: CASSPGLNTEAFF. The CDR3 region has the DNA TGTGCCAGCAGCCCGGGACTCAACACTGAAGCTTTCTTT.

This clonotype was recorded at least ten times. The chain has TRBV24-1 and TRBJ2-5, with no clear D. The CDR3 is 12 amino acids. V was clipped by 3 bases and J by 5 bases, with 6 bases between them. Germline CDR1 reads KGHDR; CDR2 reads SFDVKD. The CDR3 DNA is TGTGCCACCAGTGATCCGCGGGAGACCCAGTACTTC. Its protein is CATSDPRETQYF.

Ten or more counts support this clonotype. This chain joins TRBV12-3 or TRBV12-4 and TRBJ2-2, with TRBD1 as a possible D gene (5 bases). Trimming shortened V by 7 bases and J by 4 bases, and 10 bases separated the two germline ends. The CDR3 contains 13 residues. The chain's CDR3 is CASKGALTGELFF. For the CDR3, the DNA is TGTGCCAGCAAAGGGGCCCTCACCGGGGAGCTGTTTTTT.

At least ten counts were recorded for this clonotype. The chain employs TRBV4-1 and TRBJ1-2; maybe TRBD1 (5 bases). This CDR3 comprises 14 residues. V shed 5 bases and J shed 6 bases, with 16 bases lying between them. In germline, CDR1 is MGHRA, CDR2 YSYEKL. As DNA, the CDR3 is TGCGCCAGCAGCTCCCGGGCACCCAGGGATGGCTACACCTTC. It translates to CASSSRAPRDGYTF.

Many counts were recorded for this clonotype. This chain links TRBV7-2 with TRBJ2-7; 11 positions agree with TRBD2. The V gene end was trimmed by 5 bases and the J gene end by 4 bases; junction bases not matched to a gene: 4. Looked up from germline, CDR1 is SGHTA and CDR2 is FQGNSA. The CDR3 runs 14 residues. This chain's CDR3 is CASSRTSGLYEQYF. In nucleotides, the CDR3 is TGTGCCAGCAGCCGGACTAGCGGGTTGTACGAGCAGTACTTC. Looking up the rest from reference TRBV7-2 and TRBJ2-7 gives the full variable domain: GAGVSQSPSNKVTEKGKDVELRCDPISGHTALYWYRQSLGQGLEFLIYFQGNSAPDKSGLPSDRFSAERTGGSVSTLTIQRTQQEDSAVYLCASSRTSGLYEQYFGPGTRLTVT.

The gene calls are TRBV4-1 and TRBJ2-5; 9 bases line up with TRBD2. The CDR3 extends over 16 amino acids. Trimming cost V 4 bases and J 0 bases; bases outside gene matches: 6. CDR1 MGHRA and CDR2 YSYEKL come from the germline V gene. The CDR3, as DNA: TGCGCCAGCAGCCCGCGGGGGGGCCCGTACCAAGAGACCCAGTACTTC. Its translation is CASSPRGGPYQETQYF.

This clonotype has a count of ten or more. This chain connects TRBV2 to TRBJ2-7, with D unclear. This CDR3 contains 12 residues. Deletions cut 2 bases from V and 3 bases from J, with 5 bases between. Germline V gene data show CDR1 as SNHLY and CDR2 as FYNNEI. In DNA, the CDR3 is TGTGCCAGCAGTGAAAGGGACTACGAGCAGTACTTC. This translates into CASSERDYEQYF.

This clonotype was counted between two and nine times. V gene TRBV3-1 combines with J gene TRBJ2-5, with D unresolved. Trimming left V 2 bases short and J 3 bases short, with 10 bases between. Germline V lookup: CDR1 LGHDT, CDR2 YNNKEL (reference sequence). The CDR3 loop spans 14 amino acids. The CDR3, as DNA: TGTGCCAGCAGCCAAAACGGTCTGAAAGAGACCCAGTACTTC. Amino acids: CASSQNGLKETQYF.

This clonotype was recorded many times. The gene calls are TRBV20-1 and TRBJ2-3; 8 nucleotides agree with TRBD2. The V gene's germline CDR1 is DFQATT and CDR2 SNEGSKA (reference sequence). Trimming removed 5 bases from V and 4 bases from J; junction bases left unmatched: 11. The CDR3 loop spans 15 amino acids. In DNA, the CDR3 is TGCAGTGCTCCTGCTGCGGGGGGCAGGGCAGATACGCAGTATTTT. Its protein is CSAPAAGGRADTQYF.

Many counts were recorded for this clonotype. V is TRBV20-1 and J is TRBJ1-1, with 8 bases aligning to TRBD1. The trim removed 2 bases at V and 3 bases at J, leaving 2 bases unmatched. The CDR3 has 13 residues. Germline assignment: CDR1 DFQATT and CDR2 SNEGSKA (reference sequence). The CDR3 reads CSARSDRDTEAFF. The CDR3 region has the DNA TGCAGTGCTAGATCGGACAGGGACACTGAAGCTTTCTTT.

This clonotype was recorded at least ten times. V usage is TRBV13 and J usage is TRBJ2-7, with TRBD2 matching 7 bases. The germline V gene has CDR1 PRHDT and CDR2 FYEKMQ (reference sequence). Trimming took 1 base from V and 4 from J; bases not matched to a gene: 13. This CDR3 comprises 17 residues. The DNA of the CDR3 is TGTGCCAGCAGCTTAGCCCCTCTTGGAAGGGGAGGGTACGAGCAGTACTTC. Protein product: CASSLAPLGRGGYEQYF.

This clonotype was found many times. J is TRBJ2-2 and V is TRBV5-1; D not certain. The germline V gene encodes CDR1 SGHRS and CDR2 YFSETQ. V gave up 8 bases and J gave up 2 bases, with 13 bases separating them. The CDR3 is 14 residues long. CDR3 sequence: CASLGPSNTGELFF. The CDR3 DNA is TGCGCCAGTTTGGGCCCCTCAAACACCGGGGAGCTGTTTTTT.

This clonotype occurred many times. This chain joins TRBV4-3 and TRBJ2-3; D is ambiguous. Trimming cost V 0 bases and J 6 bases, with 7 bases left between them. Germline values: CDR1 LGHNA, CDR2 YSLEER. There are 13 residues in the CDR3. DNA for the CDR3: TGCGCCAGCAGCCAAGATATTCTCGATACGCAGTATTTT. Protein: CASSQDILDTQYF.

This clonotype was picked up many times. This chain links TRBV18 with TRBJ1-5, with 8 bases that match TRBD1. The CDR3 has 14 amino acids. The germline CDR1 and CDR2 sequences are KGHSH and LQKENI. After removal of 5 bases from V and 7 bases from J, the junction contained 7 bases not matched to a gene. CDR3 sequence reads: CASSNSGQGQPQHF. Here the CDR3 DNA reads TGTGCCAGCTCAAACTCTGGACAGGGCCAGCCCCAGCATTTT.

There are many counts of this clonotype. The rearrangement links TRBV4-2 to TRBJ1-2; D ambiguous. This CDR3 is built from 15 residues. Germline CDR1 reads LGHNA; CDR2 reads YNFKEQ. Trimming removed 5 bases from V and 2 bases from J, with 15 bases in between. The CDR3 nucleotides are TGTGCCAGCAGCGGTCTCGGGGAGAGAAACTATGGCTACACCTTC. Its translation: CASSGLGERNYGYTF.

The sample holds many counts of this clonotype. An end of the junction differs from the germline gene, which may be a read error. V gene TRBV6-4 combines with J gene TRBJ1-1, with D unresolved. There are 13 residues in the CDR3. Germline CDR1 and CDR2: MRHNA and SNTAGT. CDR3 sequence: CASSVYLNAEAFF. The CDR3 DNA reads TGTGCCAGCAGTGTCTATCTGAACGCTGAAGCTTTCTTT.

This clonotype was seen more than once but under ten times. The chain carries TRBV19 and TRBJ2-5, with a tentative D call TRBD2 (6 bases). The CDR3 is made up of 12 amino acids. V shed 5 bases and J shed 4 bases, with 8 bases lying between them. Germline values: CDR1 LNHDA, CDR2 SQIVND (reference sequence). CDR3 amino acids: CASSVEGETQYF. CDR3 sequence (DNA): TGTGCCAGTAGTGTGGAGGGAGAGACCCAGTACTTC.

This clonotype was recorded many times. This chain connects TRBV7-2 to TRBJ2-7; TRBD1 matches 7 bases. CDR3 length equals 15 residues. Germline assignment: CDR1 SGHTA and CDR2 FQGNSA. Trimming took 5 bases from V and 6 from J; bases not matched to a gene: 13. The CDR3 nucleotides are TGTGCCAGCAGCCCGATTCGGGACAGTCACCGCGAGCAGTACTTC. This encodes CASSPIRDSHREQYF.

The sample holds many counts of this clonotype. The chain links TRBV27 to TRBJ2-3, with no clear D. This CDR3 is 13 amino acids long. CDR1 is MNHEY, CDR2 SMNVEV, per germline (reference sequence). Trimming left V 5 bases short and J 4 bases short, with 10 bases between. The CDR3: CASSRLTSDTQYF. CDR3 sequence (DNA): TGTGCCAGCAGTCGCTTGACGTCAGATACGCAGTATTTT.

This clonotype was seen at least ten times. This rearrangement joins TRBV7-2 to TRBJ2-5, with D unclear. Germline CDR1 and CDR2: SGHTA and FQGNSA. Between the trimmed V and J ends, which lost 2 bases and 3 bases, there was a span of 1 base. The CDR3 runs to 11 residues. The CDR3 spells CASSLKETQYF. The CDR3 region has the DNA TGTGCCAGCAGCTTAAAAGAGACCCAGTACTTC.

The J gene is TRBJ2-3, the V gene TRBV12-3 or TRBV12-4; 8 nucleotides align to TRBD2. The CDR3 has 14 residues. V shed 6 bases and J 5 bases; nucleotides not matched to a gene: 7. Here the CDR3 DNA reads TGTGCCAGCAGCCCCGGGAGGGCCGGAGATACGCAGTATTTT. Translation: CASSPGRAGDTQYF.

In its sample, this clonotype was seen a few times. The chain combines TRBV25-1 with TRBJ2-1, with a tentative D call TRBD2 (6 bases). The CDR3 consists of 13 residues. Germline values: CDR1 MGHDK, CDR2 SYGVNS. The V end lost 3 bases, the J end lost 9 bases, and 12 bases lay between the germline ends. Written as DNA, the CDR3 is TGTGCCAGCAGTGACGCGGGGCGAGGTGAGCAGTTCTTC. This codes for CASSDAGRGEQFF.

This clonotype showed up many times. This chain joins TRBV7-2 and TRBJ1-5, with TRBD1 as a possible D gene (5 bases). Trimming took 1 base from V and 4 from J, leaving 11 bases between them. In germline, CDR1 is SGHTA, CDR2 FQGNSA. CDR3 length: 15 amino acids. The CDR3 protein is CASSLEPGYNQPQHF. The CDR3 DNA sequence: TGTGCCAGCAGCTTAGAACCAGGGTATAATCAGCCCCAGCATTTT.

This clonotype was seen ten or more times. The genes are TRBV15 and TRBJ2-2; D tentatively fits TRBD1 or TRBD2 (6 bases each). The V gene's germline CDR1 is LNHNV and CDR2 YYDKDF (reference sequence). The CDR3 covers 16 residues. V gave up 5 bases and J gave up 5 bases, with 18 bases separating them. The CDR3 DNA reads TGTGCCACCAGCCCGCCCCGGGGGCGAGAGACCGGGGAGCTGTTTTTT. It codes for CATSPPRGRETGELFF.

As DNA, the CDR3 is TGTGCCACTAGAAAAGGGGAGCAGTACTTC. Its protein is CATRKGEQYF. The chain couples TRBV19 to TRBJ2-7; D is unclear. In germline, CDR1 is LNHDA, CDR2 SQIVND (reference sequence). V was trimmed by 10 bases and J by 7 bases, leaving 11 bases between them. The CDR3 is 10 residues long.

This clonotype was recorded many times. The J gene is TRBJ2-5, the V gene TRBV18, with D unclear. CDR3 size: 15 residues. Trimming left V 0 bases short and J 5 bases short, with 13 bases between. Germline lookup yields CDR1 KGHSH and CDR2 LQKENI. The CDR3 nucleotides are TGTGCCAGCTCACCACCGGAGAGAGTCGGGGAGACCCAGTACTTC. Protein product: CASSPPERVGETQYF.

This clonotype was seen repeatedly, ten times or more. The chain recombines TRBV27 with TRBJ2-1; D remains unclear. Per the germline V gene, CDR1 is MNHEY and CDR2 is SMNVEV (reference sequence). Trimming took off 3 bases at V and 8 bases at J, with 11 bases between the two ends. This CDR3 spans 13 amino acids. The CDR3 nucleotides are TGTGCCAGCAGTTTCGTCCAGGTCGATGAGCAGTTCTTC. It is translated as CASSFVQVDEQFF.

The chain combines TRBV4-1 with TRBJ2-2; D is unresolved. This CDR3 contains 12 residues. Trimming removed 1 base at V and 8 bases at J, with 5 bases between. The germline CDR1 and CDR2 sequences are MGHRA and YSYEKL. CDR3: CASSQGSGELFF. In DNA form, the CDR3 reads TGCGCCAGCAGCCAAGGGTCGGGGGAGCTGTTTTTT.

This clonotype was recorded many times. The gene calls are TRBV6-2 or TRBV6-3 and TRBJ1-2; D is unresolved. The length of the CDR3 is 12 residues. V lost 8 bases and J lost 4, with 11 bases in between. CDR1 is MNHEY and CDR2 is SVGEGT in the germline V gene. Here the CDR3 reads CASSQAVYGYTF. The DNA for the CDR3 is TGTGCCAGCTCCCAGGCGGTCTATGGCTACACCTTC.

The sample holds many counts of this clonotype. This chain links TRBV18 with TRBJ1-5; 9 bases are shared with TRBD1. Trimming removed 1 base from V and 0 bases from J; junction bases left unmatched: 7. The CDR3 has 18 amino acids. The germline CDR1 and CDR2 sequences are KGHSH and LQKENI. CDR3 nucleotide sequence: TGTGCCAGCTCACCACTGGGGACAGGGCAACCTAGCAATCAGCCCCAGCATTTT. This codes for CASSPLGTGQPSNQPQHF.